What follows are 7 T cell receptor beta chains derived from one specimen sequenced in a study of blood T cells in healthy people across ages. The use of a sample-barcoded 5' primer and a J-beta primer mix characterized a second PCR of roughly 6 to 11 cycles. TCRdb reprocessed the 5' RACE reads with MiXCR, giving one entry per CDR3 protein. The sample carries 650,000 to 1,000,000 distinct CDR3 sequences, about 36% recorded once. The material sequenced was blood. The origin of the receptors is a man aged 18 to 29 in good health.

This clonotype came up a few times. This chain joins TRBV10-2 and TRBJ2-7; perhaps TRBD1 as D (5 bases). The CDR3 spans 15 residues. V lost 6 bases and J 2 bases, leaving 17 bases between the germline ends. In germline, CDR1 is WSHSY, CDR2 SAAADI. CDR3 nucleotide sequence: TGCGCCAGCAGGGATACCGGACAAACGGCCTACGAGCAGTACTTC. Translated, it gives CASRDTGQTAYEQYF.

Note on this clonotype: With a much larger clone just one base away, this may be a read error. The V and J genes are TRBV19 and TRBJ2-7; D not certain. The CDR3 contains 13 residues. Germline assignment: CDR1 LNHDA and CDR2 SQIVND (reference sequence). V shed 4 bases and J shed 3 bases, with 10 bases lying between them. CDR3 protein: CASSRSDNYEQYF. Written as DNA, the CDR3 is TGTGCCAGTAGTAGAAGTGACAACTACGAGCAGTACTTC.

The chain couples TRBV7-3 to TRBJ2-1; 7 positions match TRBD1. The CDR3 length is 14 residues. Germline V gene lookup returns CDR1 SGHTA and CDR2 FQGTGA. Trimming cost V 4 bases and J 9 bases; bases outside gene matches: 9. Here the CDR3 DNA reads TGTGCCAGCAGCTGGGACAGTTTGGGCAGTGAGCAGTTCTTC. Translation: CASSWDSLGSEQFF.

This clonotype was picked up a small number of times. The J gene is TRBJ1-1, the V gene TRBV4-1; D remains ambiguous. With 4 bases removed from V and 11 bases from J, the gap between germline ends came to 17 bases. The CDR3 loop spans 13 amino acids. Germline V CDR1 and CDR2: MGHRA, YSYEKL. The DNA for the CDR3 is TGCGCCAGCAGCCCGATGGACCGCCGTGAGGCTTTCTTT. It is translated as CASSPMDRREAFF.

The rearrangement joins TRBV7-3 to TRBJ2-3; D possibly corresponds to TRBD1 (6 bases). Germline values: CDR1 SGHTA, CDR2 FQGTGA. V was shortened by 1 base and J by 2 bases, with 13 bases between the two germline ends. The CDR3 spans 16 residues. CDR3 amino acids: CASSLMGTTLTDTQYF. CDR3 DNA sequence: TGTGCCAGCAGCTTAATGGGGACAACCCTCACAGATACGCAGTATTTT.

The CDR3 DNA sequence: TGTGCCACCAGCAGAGAAAGCGGGGGGGCCTACGAGCAGTACTTC. Translation gives CATSRESGGAYEQYF. The chain joins TRBV15 to TRBJ2-7; 10 nucleotides line up with TRBD2. This CDR3 comprises 15 residues. Germline V CDR1 and CDR2: LNHNV, YYDKDF (reference sequence). Losses at the gene ends were 0 bases for V and 2 bases for J; bases not matched to a gene: 1.

This clonotype was seen more than once but under ten times. The rearrangement uses TRBV6-2 or TRBV6-3 and TRBJ2-3, with D perhaps matching TRBD1 or TRBD2 (5 bases each). Germline CDR1 is MNHEY and CDR2 is SVGEGT. The CDR3 totals 18 residues. V shed 4 bases and J shed 6 bases, with 26 bases lying between them. Here the CDR3 reads CASSWDEGPDSARDTQYF. CDR3 coding DNA: TGTGCCAGCAGTTGGGACGAGGGGCCTGATTCGGCTCGCGATACGCAGTATTTT.